This is a list of T cell receptor beta chains from one sample in a study of cytomegalovirus exposure and HLA in healthy donors. The data were produced by immunoSEQ multiplex PCR, yet TCRdb's version contains in-frame clones alone and is incomplete. The sample includes nearly 200,000 clones, roughly 80% seen only once; the top ten take approximately 2.1%. Sequenced input: PBMCs. The receptor set was obtained from a woman aged 25 to 39 in good health and CMV-seropositive. CDR3s include the opening cysteine and the closing phenylalanine or tryptophan. A D gene is named only where the DNA matches it firmly. Rows may omit the clone size; those that give it use once, few, many or a size class.

abundance	d_gene	v_gene	j_gene	CDR3nt	CDR3aa
NA	TRBD1	TRBV11-2	TRBJ1-5	TGTGCCAGCAGCTTAGGTCCAGGGGGCGGTCAGCCCCAGCATTTT	CASSLGPGGGQPQHF
NA	NA	TRBV5-5	TRBJ2-1	TGTGCCAGCAGCTTGTGGGCGCAGGGGGGCATGGATGAGCAGTTCTTC	CASSLWAQGGMDEQFF
NA	NA	TRBV28	TRBJ1-4	TGTGCCAGCAGACCCCTAAATGCTGAAAAACTGTTTTTT	CASRPLNAEKLFF
NA	TRBD1	TRBV18	TRBJ1-1	TGTGCCAGCTCACCACCGGGGGACAGGAGCACTGAAGCTTTCTTT	CASSPPGDRSTEAFF
NA	NA	TRBV19	TRBJ2-1	TGTGCCAGTAGTATCAGCGGCGCTTCGGATGAGCAGTTCTTC	CASSISGASDEQFF
NA	NA	TRBV30	TRBJ1-1	TGTGCCTCCTATGGGGGGGGGACTGAAGCTTTCTTT	CASYGGGTEAFF
NA	NA	TRBV29-1	TRBJ2-1	TGCAGCGGAGGAACTTATTTGGGTTACAATGAGCAGTTCTTC	CSGGTYLGYNEQFF
NA	TRBD1	TRBV5-1	TRBJ1-1	TGCGCCAGCAGAGGACAGGAGAACACTGAAGCTTTCTTT	CASRGQENTEAFF
NA	TRBD1	TRBV19	TRBJ2-5	TGTGCCAGTAGTATAGAAGGGGGCTTGTACCAAGAGACCCAGTACTTC	CASSIEGGLYQETQYF
NA	TRBD1	TRBV9	TRBJ1-5	TGTGCCAGCAGTGAGGGACAGATCAATCAGCCCCAGCATTTT	CASSEGQINQPQHF
few	TRBD1	TRBV28	TRBJ1-2	TGTGCCAGCTGCTCTCCGGGGACAGGGGGCAATTCCCTCTATGGCTACACCTTC	CASCSPGTGGNSLYGYTF
NA	NA	TRBV28	TRBJ1-4	TGTGCCAGCAGTTTAGGGGCAGCAACTAATGAAAAACTGTTTTTT	CASSLGAATNEKLFF
NA	TRBD1	TRBV25-1	TRBJ1-5	TGTGCCAGCAGGGAAGCCCTGACAGGGTTGGGTCAGCCCCAGCATTTT	CASREALTGLGQPQHF
NA	NA	TRBV9	TRBJ1-4	TGTGCCAGCAGTTCACACCGGGGATCTACTAATGAAAAACTGTTTTTT	CASSSHRGSTNEKLFF
NA	NA	TRBV6-5	TRBJ2-2	TGTGCCAGCAGAAGGGGGATTAGCACCGGGGAGCTGTTTTTT	CASRRGISTGELFF
NA	TRBD1	TRBV7-2	TRBJ2-5	TGTGCCAGCGGCCCCCAGGGGGTTGAGACCCAGTACTTC	CASGPQGVETQYF
NA	TRBD2	TRBV4-2	TRBJ2-7	TGTGCCAGCAGCCGGGGGAGGGACGGAGCATCATCCTACGAGCAGTACTTC	CASSRGRDGASSYEQYF
NA	NA	TRBV7-9	TRBJ1-1	TGTGCCAGCAGCCTGAGCGGGGCTGAAGCTTTCTTT	CASSLSGAEAFF